The 25 T cell receptor beta chains given below trace back to one sample, sequenced in a study of human T cells and chemical hapten exposure (dated by TCRdb to the early 2020s). In the paper's terms, the time point label means: patch test 2, 6 weeks after DPC sensitization. The sample's treatment or condition label is to be understood as: therapeutic diphenylcyclopropenone sensitization with weekly scalp DPC. Library prep was done by RACE. TCRdb shows the sequencer as NextSeq 500. Starting from the raw public reads, TCRdb applied fastp trimming at Q25, assembled clones with MiXCR and retained in-frame beta chains. Every distinct CDR3 protein forms one entry, paired with its most common genes and DNA. For this sample there are about 380,000 distinct CDR3 sequences; about 6.3% appear just once. The top ten clonotypes cover roughly 5.4% of the sample. Sequencing was performed on whole blood, taken in connection with sensitization to the hapten diphenylcyclopropenone (DPC). Receptors originate from a woman under 30 with alopecia areata. Some clones in this sample may be carry-over from other donors' samples.

This clonotype has just a few counts. The rearrangement uses TRBV5-1 and TRBJ2-1; TRBD2 agrees at 7 bases. The junction had 9 bases not matched to a gene; V was cut back by 2 bases and J by 4 bases. CDR1 and CDR2 (germline): SGHRS, YFSETQ. CDR3 length: 16 amino acids. The CDR3 is CASSFSSGVYYNEQFF. The CDR3 DNA sequence: TGCGCCAGCAGCTTTTCAAGCGGGGTCTATTACAATGAGCAGTTCTTC.

This clonotype was counted ten times or more. The chain links TRBV11-2 to TRBJ1-1, with 7 bases identical to TRBD1. This CDR3 comprises 12 residues. CDR1 and CDR2 from the germline V gene are SGHAT and FQNNGV. The ends lost 2 bases at V and 6 bases at J; junction bases unmatched: 0. The CDR3 region is CASSLQGAEAFF. Written as DNA, the CDR3 is TGTGCCAGCAGCTTACAGGGGGCTGAAGCTTTCTTT.

This clonotype was seen more than once but under ten times. The chain has TRBV7-3 and TRBJ1-1; 10 bases map to TRBD1. Germline CDR1 and CDR2: SGHTA and FQGTGA. The CDR3 is made up of 14 amino acids. V shed 6 bases, J shed 5 bases, and the junction held 6 bases outside the gene matches. CDR3 amino acids: CASSFRQGATEAFF. In DNA form, the CDR3 reads TGTGCCAGCAGTTTCCGACAGGGGGCTACTGAAGCTTTCTTT. Full variable domain (outside the CDR3, taken from reference TRBV7-3 and TRBJ1-1): GAGVSQTPSNKVTEKGKYVELRCDPISGHTALYWYRQSLGQGPEFLIYFQGTGAADDSGLPNDRFFAVRPEGSVSTLKIQRTERGDSAVYLCASSFRQGATEAFFGQGTRLTVV.

There are a few counts of this clonotype. The rearrangement joins TRBV6-2 or TRBV6-3 to TRBJ2-3; TRBD2 matches 8 bases. The CDR3 is 17 amino acids. Looked up from germline, CDR1 is MNHEY and CDR2 is SVGEGT. Losses at the gene ends were 2 bases for V and 3 bases for J; bases not matched to a gene: 10. This chain's CDR3 is CASSYLQKAGVTDTQYF. The CDR3 DNA sequence: TGTGCCAGCAGTTACCTACAGAAAGCGGGGGTGACAGATACGCAGTATTTT.

A few counts support this clonotype. This rearrangement joins TRBV9 to TRBJ1-5; D is undetermined. Germline values: CDR1 SGDLS, CDR2 YYNGEE. Trimming removed 0 bases from V and 0 bases from J, with 7 bases in between. The CDR3 has 15 residues. The CDR3 loop is CASSVDGSSNQPQHF. CDR3 DNA: TGTGCCAGCAGCGTAGATGGCTCTAGCAATCAGCCCCAGCATTTT.

In its sample, this clonotype was seen many times. This chain connects TRBV6-2 or TRBV6-3 to TRBJ1-3; no definite D call. Between the trimmed V and J ends, which lost 6 bases and 0 bases, there was a span of 12 bases. Germline lookup yields CDR1 MNHEY and CDR2 SVGEGT. The CDR3 length is 15 residues. This CDR3 reads CASRFGPFSGNTIYF. CDR3 DNA: TGTGCCAGCAGATTCGGACCGTTCTCTGGAAACACCATATATTTT.

There are a few counts of this clonotype. The chain joins TRBV9 to TRBJ2-7; D unclear. This CDR3 comprises 12 residues. The V and J ends lost 3 bases and 3 bases respectively, with 7 bases between them. The germline V gene has CDR1 SGDLS and CDR2 YYNGEE. CDR3 coding DNA: TGTGCCAGCAGCGCCTCATTCTACGAGCAGTACTTC. The encoded protein is CASSASFYEQYF.

This clonotype was detected many times. The chain has TRBV4-2 and TRBJ2-5; maybe TRBD1 (6 bases). Germline CDR1 reads LGHNA; CDR2 reads YNFKEQ. This CDR3 is built from 13 residues. Trimming shortened V by 4 bases and J by 3 bases, and 9 bases separated the two germline ends. CDR3 bases: TGTGCCAGCAGCCGCGGACAGAAAGAGACCCAGTACTTC. Protein: CASSRGQKETQYF.

The V call is TRBV10-3, the J call TRBJ2-7; maybe TRBD1 (5 bases). The CDR3 consists of 15 residues. Trimming removed 4 bases from V and 1 base from J, with 14 bases in between. From germline, CDR1 is ENHRY and CDR2 SYGVKD. CDR3 bases: TGTGCCATCAGTGGACAATCCCGACAGTCCTACGAGCAGTACTTC. As protein: CAISGQSRQSYEQYF.

In its sample, this clonotype was seen many times. The chain links TRBV11-2 to TRBJ1-2, with unresolved D. With 5 bases removed from V and 4 bases from J, the gap between germline ends came to 20 bases. The CDR3 has 16 residues. CDR1 SGHAT and CDR2 FQNNGV come from the germline V gene. The chain's CDR3 is CASSAYHGLLGYGYTF. The CDR3 DNA follows: TGTGCCAGCAGCGCCTACCATGGGCTCCTGGGCTATGGCTACACCTTC.

The chain carries TRBV5-6 and TRBJ2-1; unclear D gene. Trimming took 5 bases from V and 0 from J, leaving 21 bases between them. Germline-derived CDR1 and CDR2 are SGHDT and YYEEEE. The CDR3 spans 18 residues. CDR3 nucleotides: TGTGCCAGCAGATCGTTGGGGATTTCGGGCAGCTCCTACAATGAGCAGTTCTTC. It is translated as CASRSLGISGSSYNEQFF.

This clonotype has only a few counts. V gene TRBV27 combines with J gene TRBJ2-7, with 8 bases aligning to TRBD2. The germline V gene encodes CDR1 MNHEY and CDR2 SMNVEV (reference sequence). The V segment lost 6 bases and the J segment 3 bases; nucleotides outside the gene matches: 7. The CDR3 sequence is 14 residues long. CDR3 coding DNA: TGTGCCAGCAGGTCCGGGGGGGCCCTCTACGAGCAGTACTTC. Its protein is CASRSGGALYEQYF.

This clonotype was recorded many times. V is TRBV7-9 and J is TRBJ1-4; D uncertain. In germline, CDR1 is SEHNR, CDR2 FQNEAQ (reference sequence). The CDR3 extends over 15 amino acids. V shed 4 bases and J shed 6 bases, with 15 bases lying between them. The CDR3 loop is CASSSSDFGDEKLFF. In DNA form, the CDR3 reads TGTGCCAGCAGCTCCTCCGACTTCGGAGATGAAAAACTGTTTTTT.

The chain is built from TRBV7-3 and TRBJ1-5; a possible D gene is TRBD1 (6 bases). V was shortened by 2 bases and J by 2 bases, with 19 bases between the two germline ends. The germline gives CDR1 SGHTA, CDR2 FQGTGA. The CDR3 is 18 amino acids. CDR3 sequence reads: CASSLRQGILHGNQPQHF. The CDR3 DNA sequence: TGTGCCAGCAGCTTACGCCAGGGGATACTTCATGGCAATCAGCCCCAGCATTTT. Full variable domain (remainder filled in from reference TRBV7-3 and TRBJ1-5): GAGVSQTPSNKVTEKGKYVELRCDPISGHTALYWYRQSLGQGPEFLIYFQGTGAADDSGLPNDRFFAVRPEGSVSTLKIQRTERGDSAVYLCASSLRQGILHGNQPQHFGDGTRLSIL.

Ten or more counts support this clonotype. The chain carries TRBV29-1 and TRBJ1-3; D gene ambiguous. The V end was cut by 3 bases, the J end by 0 bases, with 9 bases between. CDR1 and CDR2 from the germline V gene are SQVTM and ANQGSEA. The length of the CDR3 is 14 residues. The CDR3 protein is CSVELLGSGNTIYF. The CDR3 DNA is TGCAGCGTTGAGCTTTTGGGCTCTGGAAACACCATATATTTT.

This clonotype was counted a few times. The J gene is TRBJ1-5, the V gene TRBV6-2 or TRBV6-3, with 7 bases fitting TRBD1. Germline CDR1 reads MNHEY; CDR2 reads SVGEGT. The CDR3 spans 14 residues. The trim removed 4 bases at V and 7 bases at J, leaving 7 bases unmatched. The CDR3 sequence: CASSSGTESQPQHF. The CDR3 DNA is TGTGCCAGCAGTTCCGGGACAGAGAGCCAGCCCCAGCATTTT.

This sequence joins TRBV5-6 and TRBJ2-7; no firm D call. Trimming took 0 bases from V and 0 from J, leaving 7 bases between them. The CDR3 sequence is 14 residues long. Germline V gene lookup returns CDR1 SGHDT and CDR2 YYEEEE. The CDR3 DNA is TGTGCCAGCAGCTTGGGATTTTCCTCCTACGAGCAGTACTTC. This encodes CASSLGFSSYEQYF.

This clonotype was observed at least ten times. V is TRBV6-5 and J is TRBJ1-1; D is possibly TRBD1 (6 bases). The CDR3 contains 12 residues. Germline V gene sequence: CDR1 MNHEY, CDR2 SVGAGI. The V end lost 8 bases, the J end lost 3 bases, and 10 bases lay between the germline ends. Here the CDR3 reads CASSRGYTEAFF. CDR3 DNA: TGTGCCAGCTCGAGGGGGTACACTGAAGCTTTCTTT.

This clonotype was observed a few times. The CDR3 region has the DNA TGTGCCAGCAGCTTGGCGCTGGGGGACTACACCTTC. Protein: CASSLALGDYTF. The gene calls are TRBV7-9 and TRBJ1-2; maybe TRBD1 (5 bases). This CDR3 contains 12 residues. The ends were cut back, 3 bases at V and 10 bases at J, with 12 bases in the middle. Germline V gene data show CDR1 as SEHNR and CDR2 as FQNEAQ (reference sequence). The full variable domain, rest sourced from reference TRBV7-9 and TRBJ1-2, is DTGVSQNPRHKITKRGQNVTFRCDPISEHNRLYWYRQTLGQGPEFLTYFQNEAQLEKSRLLSDRFSAERPKGSFSTLEIQRTEQGDSAMYLCASSLALGDYTFGSGTRLTVV.

The table lists this clonotype with many counts. The chain couples TRBV7-2 to TRBJ2-3; D is possibly TRBD1 (6 bases). The CDR3 spans 14 residues. V lost 6 bases, J lost 7 bases, and 17 bases lay in between. CDR1 SGHTA and CDR2 FQGNSA come from the germline V gene. The CDR3 sequence: CASRFPQTGNTQYF. The CDR3, as DNA: TGTGCCAGCAGGTTTCCCCAAACAGGGAATACGCAGTATTTT.

This clonotype occurred many times. The chain is built from TRBV20-1 and TRBJ1-6, with D possibly being TRBD1 (5 bases). There are 16 residues in the CDR3. The V gene lost 1 base and the J gene lost 9 bases, with 19 bases spanning the gap. Per germline, CDR1 DFQATT and CDR2 SNEGSKA (reference sequence). The CDR3 DNA is TGCAGTGCTAGAGCCGTATCCGGGACGGAGTCTTCACCCCTCCACTTT. It is translated as CSARAVSGTESSPLHF.

This clonotype has more than one count but fewer than ten. The chain carries TRBV11-2 and TRBJ2-1; no definite D call. The CDR3 is 15 residues long. Germline values: CDR1 SGHAT, CDR2 FQNNGV. V was shortened by 4 bases and J by 2 bases, with 12 bases between the two germline ends. CDR3 residues: CASSSGPDTYNEQFF. As DNA, the CDR3 is TGTGCCAGCAGCTCCGGGCCCGATACCTACAATGAGCAGTTCTTC.

The chain combines TRBV20-1 with TRBJ1-1, with D unresolved. Germline CDR1 and CDR2: DFQATT and SNEGSKA (reference sequence). Trimming stripped 1 base from V and 6 bases from J, with 6 bases between. The CDR3 extends over 11 amino acids. CDR3 sequence reads: CSARGWPEAFF. CDR3 DNA sequence: TGCAGTGCTAGAGGGTGGCCTGAAGCTTTCTTT.

This clonotype was detected ten times or more. The J gene is TRBJ1-1, the V gene TRBV27, with 7 bases matching TRBD1. Per the germline V gene, CDR1 is MNHEY and CDR2 is SMNVEV (reference sequence). CDR3 length equals 14 residues. Trimming removed 5 bases from V and 6 bases from J; junction bases left unmatched: 9. The CDR3 bases are TGTGCCAGCAGTGTGACAGGGAACTTGGCTGAAGCTTTCTTT. Amino acids: CASSVTGNLAEAFF.

The chain combines TRBV7-9 with TRBJ1-2; unclear D gene. The CDR3 is made up of 13 amino acids. With 3 bases removed from V and 9 bases from J, the gap between germline ends came to 14 bases. The germline CDR1 and CDR2 sequences are SEHNR and FQNEAQ (reference sequence). Here the CDR3 DNA reads TGTGCCAGCAGCTTTGACGGGCTCGGGAGCTACACCTTC. As protein: CASSFDGLGSYTF.